This paragraph reports one TCR beta chain. V lost 2 bases and J 5 bases, leaving 12 bases between the germline ends. CDR3 length: 13 residues. Germline V gene lookup returns CDR1 SQVTM and CDR2 ANQGSEA. The data are from a study of blood T cell repertoires in COVID-19. On the study more broadly: The study drew acute and convalescent COVID-19 samples from the United States, Italy and Spain. T cells, B-cell-depleted T cells, or PBMCs provided the cDNA or gDNA that served as material.

In the original processing: Estimation of nucleated cell counts relied on the amplification of reference gene primers. Generated by immunoSEQ multiplex PCR, the TCRdb table keeps only in-frame clones and is missing some. D and trimming were read from the DNA, whereas the V and J calls and clone size are those reported in that table. The top ten hold about 6.3% of the sample, which has approximately 100,000 clones, approximately 86% seen once. The sequencing sample was made of peripheral blood. The J gene is TRBJ1-2, the V gene TRBV29-1; weak D call: TRBD1 (6 bases). This TCR was sampled from a woman aged 55-69 years with acute or convalescent COVID-19. CDR3 region: CSVEQGIGYGYTF. In DNA form, the CDR3 reads TGCAGCGTTGAACAGGGGATTGGTTATGGCTACACCTTC.